The sequence of this T cell receptor (beta chain) was determined in a study of blood T cells in healthy people across ages. Overall study results and limits: The study found more naive CD4+ cells and higher diversity in long-lived than aged donors. A strong correlation was seen between TCR beta diversity and naive T cell percentage.

The length of the CDR3 is 16 residues. The trim removed 1 base at V and 2 bases at J, leaving 2 bases unmatched. CDR1 LNHNV and CDR2 YYDKDF come from the germline V gene (reference sequence). Then a second PCR, running about 6 to 12 cycles, was carried out with a sample-barcoded 5' primer and a J-beta primer mix. Sequencing yielded, for each sample, at least 3 million paired-end reads carrying CDR3. Via MiXCR, TCRdb re-called the 5' RACE reads, giving one row per CDR3 protein. The sample has 1.5 million to 2 million distinct CDR3 sequences; 49% are singletons. This clonotype was counted between two and nine times. Its antigen remains unknown.

The source of this sequence is a woman aged 40 to 50 in good health. Material for sequencing was blood. V and J are TRBV15 and TRBJ2-5; 12 bases agree with TRBD2. The CDR3 DNA reads TGTGCCACCAGCAGAGGGACTAGCGGGGAACAAGAGACCCAGTACTTC. It translates to CATSRGTSGEQETQYF.